This entry lists 2 T cell receptor beta chains sequenced from one sample in a study of monozygotic twins with cystic fibrosis. Using immunoSEQ multiplex PCR, the repertoire was profiled, and TCRdb retains in-frame clones only, with some absent. The sample holds roughly 13,000 clones; 90% to 95% are singletons and the top ten take about a tenth. The material sequenced was blood. These receptor sequences come from a girl aged 2-10 years with cystic fibrosis.

The rearrangement joins TRBV5-4 to TRBJ2-7, with TRBD2 matching over 11 bases. Germline V lookup: CDR1 SGHNT, CDR2 YYREEE (reference sequence). The CDR3 has 15 amino acids. V was pared by 0 bases and J by 6 bases, with 5 bases of the junction left unmatched. This CDR3 reads CASSLALAGGGEQYF. CDR3 sequence (DNA): TGTGCCAGCAGCTTGGCCCTAGCGGGAGGTGGCGAGCAGTACTTC.

The sample holds one count of this clone. The chain couples TRBV7-6 to TRBJ1-3; perhaps TRBD1 as D (6 bases). This CDR3 has 14 residues. With 1 base removed from V and 2 bases from J, the gap between germline ends came to 6 bases. The germline CDR1 and CDR2 sequences are SGHVS and FNYEAQ. The CDR3 protein is CASSLDRAGNTIYF. The CDR3 region has the DNA TGTGCCAGCAGCTTAGACAGGGCTGGAAACACCATATATTTT.